The clone carrying this T cell receptor beta chain was counted at least ten times. This entry is derived from a study of T-cell reconstitution after alpha-beta-depleted transplantation in children. Trimming left V 0 bases short and J 2 bases short, with 8 bases between. The germline V gene encodes CDR1 SGHVS and CDR2 FQNEAQ. CDR3 length: 14 residues. Unique molecular identifiers were used in preparing the TCRbeta library. One entry per CDR3 protein results from TCRdb running MiXCR on the PCR reads. The sample contains 97,000 or so distinct CDR3 sequences, approximately 8% of which appear only once. The sequencing used PBMCs, collected before TCRalphabeta/CD19-depleted stem cell transplant. This sequence joins TRBV7-8 and TRBJ2-7; the D gene could be TRBD1 or TRBD2 (6 bases each). The source is a boy aged 2 to 9 with acute lymphoblastic leukemia, due to receive a stem cell transplant. The CDR3 is CASSLAEGAYEQYF. The DNA of the CDR3 is TGTGCCAGCAGCTTAGCGGAGGGGGCCTACGAGCAGTACTTC.